The 23 T cell receptor beta chains below come from one sample, sequenced in a study of CD8+CD57+ T cells in acquired aplastic anemia. Flow cytometry had shown expanded CD8+CD57+ cells in the patients chosen for sequencing. Researchers used genomic DNA as the template to profile TCR beta VDJ and CDR3. Each CDR3 protein gets one entry after TCRdb re-called the reads with MiXCR. The sample carries 150,000 to 200,000 distinct CDR3 sequences, around half recorded once. Specimen: sorted CD4+, CD8+, or CD8+CD57+ T cells (not recorded which) from PBMCs. These receptors all stem from a human donor with aplastic anemia.

This clonotype occurred once. This chain links TRBV4-2 with TRBJ2-3; D is possibly TRBD1 (6 bases). The CDR3 has 13 residues. CDR1 and CDR2 from the germline V gene are LGHNA and YNFKEQ. V was pared by 5 bases and J by 7 bases, with 13 bases between. In DNA, the CDR3 is TGTGCCAGCAGCTTGCCCGGACAGTATACGCAGTATTTT. Translation: CASSLPGQYTQYF.

This clonotype was recorded at least ten times. The J gene is TRBJ1-1, the V gene TRBV6-5; the D is unclear. Germline V lookup: CDR1 MNHEY, CDR2 SVGAGI. V gave up 1 base and J gave up 1 base, with 7 bases separating them. The CDR3 covers 14 residues. The CDR3 is CASSYFSQNTEAFF. CDR3 coding DNA: TGTGCCAGCAGTTACTTCTCACAGAACACTGAAGCTTTCTTT.

The J gene is TRBJ2-1, the V gene TRBV20-1, with a tentative D call TRBD2 (5 bases). This CDR3 contains 13 residues. The V gene's germline CDR1 is DFQATT and CDR2 SNEGSKA (reference sequence). V lost 3 bases and J lost 3, with 9 bases in between. The chain's CDR3 is CSASRRGYNEQFF. The CDR3 nucleotides read TGCAGTGCTAGCCGTCGGGGCTACAATGAGCAGTTCTTC.

The table lists this clonotype with many counts. This chain joins TRBV4-1 and TRBJ1-1; unclear D gene. The V and J ends lost 0 bases and 10 bases respectively, with 9 bases between them. The germline V gene has CDR1 MGHRA and CDR2 YSYEKL. The length of the CDR3 is 12 residues. Here the CDR3 reads CASSQEVGIAFF. The CDR3 nucleotides are TGCGCCAGCAGCCAAGAGGTGGGAATAGCTTTCTTT.

There are many counts of this clonotype. The chain has TRBV5-4 and TRBJ1-1; TRBD1 is a possible D gene (6 bases). Germline CDR1 and CDR2: SGHNT and YYREEE (reference sequence). CDR3 size: 15 residues. The germline V and J ends were trimmed by 4 bases and 0 bases, with 13 bases remaining between them. Here the CDR3 DNA reads TGTGCCAGCAGCGGGGTCCAGGGGATGAACACTGAAGCTTTCTTT. Translating gives CASSGVQGMNTEAFF.

Ten or more counts support this clonotype. The chain has TRBV24-1 and TRBJ2-2; 13 nucleotides align to TRBD2. Per germline, CDR1 KGHDR and CDR2 SFDVKD. J lost 0 bases, V lost 7 bases, and 7 bases had no gene match. This CDR3 region has 18 residues. CDR3 region: CATSSGLAGLANTGELFF. The CDR3 DNA is TGTGCCACCAGCTCGGGACTAGCGGGACTCGCGAACACCGGGGAGCTGTTTTTT.

V gene TRBV10-1 combines with J gene TRBJ2-1; 10 bases agree with TRBD2. Unmatched junction bases numbered 8, after V lost 2 bases and J lost 10 bases. Looked up from germline, CDR1 is WNHNN and CDR2 is SYGVQD (reference sequence). The CDR3 covers 15 residues. Here the CDR3 DNA reads TGCGCCAGCAGTGAGCGTCTAGCGGGGGTTCAGGAGCAGTTCTTC. As protein: CASSERLAGVQEQFF.

In its sample, this clonotype was seen many times. This chain uses TRBV7-3 with TRBJ2-7, with TRBD2 identical over 7 bases. CDR3 length: 15 residues. The junction had 12 bases not matched to a gene; V was cut back by 5 bases and J by 5 bases. Germline values: CDR1 SGHTA, CDR2 FQGTGA. CDR3 sequence reads: CASSPDGGEGDEQYF. The DNA for the CDR3 is TGTGCCAGCAGCCCAGATGGGGGGGAGGGCGACGAGCAGTACTTC.

The chain uses TRBV29-1 and TRBJ1-1, with 7 bases lining up with TRBD1. Germline V gene lookup returns CDR1 SQVTM and CDR2 ANQGSEA. The CDR3 loop spans 11 amino acids. V lost 6 bases to trimming and J lost 11 bases; unmatched junction nucleotides: 9. The CDR3 spells CSVKQGPRAFF. The CDR3 DNA is TGCAGCGTGAAACAGGGGCCTAGGGCTTTCTTT.

Ten or more counts support this clonotype. The chain employs TRBV20-1 and TRBJ2-7; TRBD2 matches 11 bases. Germline CDR1 and CDR2: DFQATT and SNEGSKA (reference sequence). Trimming removed 2 bases from V and 4 bases from J; junction bases left unmatched: 1. This CDR3 contains 13 residues. DNA for the CDR3: TGCAGTGCTAGAACTAGCGGGAGATACGAGCAGTACTTC. Encoded protein: CSARTSGRYEQYF.

The rearrangement joins TRBV12-3 or TRBV12-4 to TRBJ2-2; 7 bases match TRBD2. J lost 3 bases, V lost 6 bases, and 7 bases had no gene match. The CDR3 extends over 15 amino acids. This CDR3 is CASSVGREDTGELFF. The CDR3 DNA reads as TGTGCCAGCAGCGTAGGTCGGGAGGACACCGGGGAGCTGTTTTTT.

This rearrangement joins TRBV18 to TRBJ2-2, with D perhaps TRBD1 (6 bases). Germline assignment: CDR1 KGHSH and CDR2 LQKENI. The CDR3 contains 16 residues. Trimming cost V 3 bases and J 0 bases, with 11 bases left between them. The CDR3 is CASSPGQRANTGELFF. DNA of the CDR3: TGTGCCAGCTCACCGGGACAACGGGCGAACACCGGGGAGCTGTTTTTT.

This clonotype was recorded many times. The chain couples TRBV4-2 to TRBJ2-7; TRBD1 agrees at 8 bases. Germline CDR1 reads LGHNA; CDR2 reads YNFKEQ. Trimming took 4 bases from V and 2 from J; bases not matched to a gene: 7. The CDR3 is 15 amino acids. CDR3 sequence reads: CASSRPGQATYEQYF. The CDR3 nucleotides are TGTGCCAGCAGCCGACCGGGACAGGCTACCTACGAGCAGTACTTC.

The CDR3 spells CATSDLNRGMGETQYF. CDR3 nucleotides: TGTGCCACCAGTGATTTGAACAGGGGGATGGGAGAGACCCAGTACTTC. The chain carries TRBV24-1 and TRBJ2-5; 8 bases fit TRBD1. The CDR3 sequence is 16 residues long. The V segment lost 0 bases and the J segment 4 bases; nucleotides outside the gene matches: 6. Germline lookup yields CDR1 KGHDR and CDR2 SFDVKD.

This clonotype was seen many times. The rearrangement joins TRBV20-1 to TRBJ2-4; D tentatively reads TRBD1 or TRBD2 (5 bases each). The CDR3 extends over 15 amino acids. Looked up from germline, CDR1 is DFQATT and CDR2 is SNEGSKA (reference sequence). The V gene lost 1 base and the J gene lost 3 bases, with 13 bases spanning the gap. CDR3 DNA sequence: TGCAGTGCTAGAGTGGGACCGGGCCACAAAAACATTCAGTACTTC. Its translation: CSARVGPGHKNIQYF.

This clonotype was counted ten times or more. The J gene is TRBJ1-2, the V gene TRBV19; 7 bases are shared with TRBD1. The CDR3 covers 14 residues. The ends lost 5 bases at V and 8 bases at J; junction bases unmatched: 11. CDR1 and CDR2 (germline): LNHDA, SQIVND (reference sequence). Here the CDR3 DNA reads TGTGCCAGTAGTGCAGACAGGGCCCCCCACGGCTACACCTTC. Protein product: CASSADRAPHGYTF.

The gene calls are TRBV19 and TRBJ1-3; D not resolved. The CDR3 length is 14 residues. Germline V gene lookup returns CDR1 LNHDA and CDR2 SQIVND (reference sequence). V was clipped by 1 base and J by 7 bases, with 11 bases between them. The DNA of the CDR3 is TGTGCCAGTAGTATAGCAGGAATTGGGAACACCATATATTTT. Encoded protein: CASSIAGIGNTIYF.

The chain joins TRBV10-3 to TRBJ1-2; D is possibly TRBD1 (5 bases). The V end was cut by 2 bases, the J end by 7 bases, with 14 bases between. There are 14 residues in the CDR3. Germline CDR1 is ENHRY and CDR2 is SYGVKD. The CDR3 loop reads CAISEGGTRGGYTF. CDR3 DNA: TGTGCCATCAGTGAGGGAGGGACGAGGGGTGGCTACACCTTC.

The chain joins TRBV19 to TRBJ1-6, with D hard to call. In germline, CDR1 is LNHDA, CDR2 SQIVND (reference sequence). The V gene lost 2 bases and the J gene lost 0 bases, with 23 bases spanning the gap. CDR3 length equals 21 residues. CDR3 DNA: TGTGCCAGTAGTATACGGGAAGGGAGGCCACGGAAAAGCTCCTATAATTCACCCCTCCACTTT. Translation: CASSIREGRPRKSSYNSPLHF.

This clonotype was recorded at least ten times. The J gene is TRBJ2-3, the V gene TRBV4-2; D is perhaps TRBD2 (6 bases). The germline gives CDR1 LGHNA, CDR2 YNFKEQ. Trimming cost V 4 bases and J 2 bases, with 13 bases left between them. The CDR3 is made up of 15 amino acids. This CDR3 reads CASSPRDSSTDTQYF. The CDR3 region has the DNA TGTGCCAGCAGCCCTCGGGACTCATCCACAGATACGCAGTATTTT.

The V gene is TRBV4-3, the J gene TRBJ1-1; D gene ambiguous. CDR3 length equals 15 residues. Germline-derived CDR1 and CDR2 are LGHNA and YSLEER. Deletions cut 0 bases from V and 5 bases from J, with 13 bases between. CDR3 in amino acids: CASSQEWGSGTEAFF. The CDR3 DNA sequence: TGCGCCAGCAGCCAAGAGTGGGGATCGGGAACTGAAGCTTTCTTT.

J is TRBJ2-3 and V is TRBV24-1; 14 nucleotides match TRBD2. Losses at the gene ends were 7 bases for V and 8 bases for J; bases not matched to a gene: 4. Germline values: CDR1 KGHDR, CDR2 SFDVKD. This CDR3 is built from 14 residues. The CDR3 spells CATRGTSGSGTQYF. The DNA of the CDR3 is TGTGCCACCAGAGGGACTAGCGGGAGCGGTACGCAGTATTTT.

The chain couples TRBV11-2 to TRBJ2-6; D unclear. Germline V gene data show CDR1 as SGHAT and CDR2 as FQNNGV. This CDR3 has 16 amino acids. V was trimmed by 6 bases and J by 2 bases, leaving 14 bases between them. The CDR3 reads CASSSSRLAGANVLTF. The CDR3 nucleotides read TGTGCCAGCAGTTCCTCTCGACTGGCTGGGGCCAACGTCCTGACTTTC.